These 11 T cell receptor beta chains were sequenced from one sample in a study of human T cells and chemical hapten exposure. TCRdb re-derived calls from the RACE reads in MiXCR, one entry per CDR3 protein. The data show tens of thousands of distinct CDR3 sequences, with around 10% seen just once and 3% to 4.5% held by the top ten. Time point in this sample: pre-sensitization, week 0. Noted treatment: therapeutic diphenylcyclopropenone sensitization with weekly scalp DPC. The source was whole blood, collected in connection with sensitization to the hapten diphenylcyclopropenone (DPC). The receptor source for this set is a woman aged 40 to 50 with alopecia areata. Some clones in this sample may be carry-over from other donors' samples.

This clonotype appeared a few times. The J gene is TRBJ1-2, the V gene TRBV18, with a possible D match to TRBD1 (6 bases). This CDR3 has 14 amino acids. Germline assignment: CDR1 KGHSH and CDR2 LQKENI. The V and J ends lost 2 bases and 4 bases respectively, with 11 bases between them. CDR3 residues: CASSPNGQIYGYTF. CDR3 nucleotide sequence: TGTGCCAGCTCACCAAATGGACAGATCTATGGCTACACCTTC.

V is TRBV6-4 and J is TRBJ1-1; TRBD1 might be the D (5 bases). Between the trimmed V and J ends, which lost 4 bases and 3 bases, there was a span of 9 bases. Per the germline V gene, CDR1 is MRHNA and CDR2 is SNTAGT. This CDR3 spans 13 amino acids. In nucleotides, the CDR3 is TGTGCCAGCAGTGCCAGGGAGGACACTGAAGCTTTCTTT. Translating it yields CASSAREDTEAFF.

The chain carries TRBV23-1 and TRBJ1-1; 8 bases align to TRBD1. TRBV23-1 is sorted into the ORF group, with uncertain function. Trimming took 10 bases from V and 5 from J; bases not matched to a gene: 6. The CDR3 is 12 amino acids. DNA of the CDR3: TGCGCCATCGAGGACAGGGTGACTGAAGCTTTCTTT. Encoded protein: CAIEDRVTEAFF.

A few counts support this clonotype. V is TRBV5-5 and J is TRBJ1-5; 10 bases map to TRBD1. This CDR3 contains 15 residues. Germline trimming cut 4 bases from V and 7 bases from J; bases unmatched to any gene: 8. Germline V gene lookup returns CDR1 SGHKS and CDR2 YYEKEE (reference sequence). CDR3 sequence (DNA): TGTGCCAGCAGCCCCCGGGACAGGGGTTCGCAGCCCCAGCATTTT. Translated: CASSPRDRGSQPQHF.

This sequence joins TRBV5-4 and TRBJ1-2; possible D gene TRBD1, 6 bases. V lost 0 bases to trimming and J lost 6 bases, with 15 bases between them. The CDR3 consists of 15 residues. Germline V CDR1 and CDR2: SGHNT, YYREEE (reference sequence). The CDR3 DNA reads TGTGCCAGCAGCTTGGGGGGCACAGGGTTCGATGGCTACACCTTC. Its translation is CASSLGGTGFDGYTF. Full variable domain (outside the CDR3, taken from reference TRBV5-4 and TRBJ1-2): ETGVTQSPTHLIKTRGQQVTLRCSSQSGHNTVSWYQQALGQGPQFIFQYYREEENGRGNFPPRFSGLQFPNYSSELNVNALELDDSALYLCASSLGGTGFDGYTFGSGTRLTVV.

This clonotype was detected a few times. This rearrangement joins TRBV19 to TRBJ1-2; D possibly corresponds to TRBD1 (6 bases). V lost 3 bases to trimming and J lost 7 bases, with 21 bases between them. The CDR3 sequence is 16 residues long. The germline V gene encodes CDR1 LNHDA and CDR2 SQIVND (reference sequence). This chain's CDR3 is CASSIRGEVWYRGYTF. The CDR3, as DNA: TGTGCCAGTAGTATTAGGGGGGAAGTATGGTACCGTGGCTACACCTTC. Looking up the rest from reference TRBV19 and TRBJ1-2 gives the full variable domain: DGGITQSPKYLFRKEGQNVTLSCEQNLNHDAMYWYRQDPGQGLRLIYYSQIVNDFQKGDIAEGYSVSREKKESFPLTVTSAQKNPTAFYLCASSIRGEVWYRGYTFGSGTRLTVV.

The CDR3 DNA is TGTGCCAGCAATCGACTGGGGCCTTCCTACGAGCAGTACTTC. This gives the protein CASNRLGPSYEQYF. The chain carries TRBV6-2 or TRBV6-3 and TRBJ2-7, with D possibly TRBD1 on 5 matching bases. V was cut by 7 bases and J by 1 base, with 14 bases left in between. From germline, CDR1 is MNHEY and CDR2 SVGEGT. The CDR3 consists of 14 residues.

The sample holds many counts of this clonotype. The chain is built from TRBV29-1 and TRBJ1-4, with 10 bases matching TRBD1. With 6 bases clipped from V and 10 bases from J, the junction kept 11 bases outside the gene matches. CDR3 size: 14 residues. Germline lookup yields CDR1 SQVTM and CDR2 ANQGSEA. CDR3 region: CSVGTGAPQRKLFF. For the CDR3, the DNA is TGCAGCGTCGGGACAGGGGCTCCTCAGAGAAAACTGTTTTTT.

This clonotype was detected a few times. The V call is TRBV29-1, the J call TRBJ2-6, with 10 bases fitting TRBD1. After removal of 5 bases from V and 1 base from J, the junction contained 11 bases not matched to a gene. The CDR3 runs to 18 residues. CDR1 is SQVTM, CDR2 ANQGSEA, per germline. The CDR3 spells CSVRGQGKDGSGANVLTF. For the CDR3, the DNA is TGCAGCGTTCGGGGACAGGGGAAAGATGGGTCTGGGGCCAACGTCCTGACTTTC.

The CDR3 DNA reads TGCAGTGCCCCGCCGACTAGCGGGAGGGGGAAAGAGACCCAGTACTTC. Amino acid sequence: CSAPPTSGRGKETQYF. This chain joins TRBV20-1 and TRBJ2-5; TRBD2 matches 14 bases. With V trimmed by 6 bases and J by 3 bases, 9 bases remained unmatched. The germline V gene has CDR1 DFQATT and CDR2 SNEGSKA (reference sequence). The CDR3 has 16 amino acids.

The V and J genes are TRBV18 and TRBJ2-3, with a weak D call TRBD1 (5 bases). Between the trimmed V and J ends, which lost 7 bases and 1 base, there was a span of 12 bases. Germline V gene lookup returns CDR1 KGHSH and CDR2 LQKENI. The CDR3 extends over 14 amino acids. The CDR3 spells CASLRGVGTDTQYF. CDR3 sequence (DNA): TGTGCCAGCTTAAGGGGTGTAGGCACAGATACGCAGTATTTT.